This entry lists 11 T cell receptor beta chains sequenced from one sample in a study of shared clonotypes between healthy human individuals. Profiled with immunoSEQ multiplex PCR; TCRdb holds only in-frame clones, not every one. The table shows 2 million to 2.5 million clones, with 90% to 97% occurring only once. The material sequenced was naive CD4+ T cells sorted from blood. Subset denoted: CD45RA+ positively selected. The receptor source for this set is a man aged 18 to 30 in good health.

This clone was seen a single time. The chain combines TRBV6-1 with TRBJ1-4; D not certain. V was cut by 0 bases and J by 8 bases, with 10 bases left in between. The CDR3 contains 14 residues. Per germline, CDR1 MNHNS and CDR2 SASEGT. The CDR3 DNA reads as TGTGCCAGCAGTGAAGCGAGTGTTCGGGAAAAACTGTTTTTT. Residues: CASSEASVREKLFF.

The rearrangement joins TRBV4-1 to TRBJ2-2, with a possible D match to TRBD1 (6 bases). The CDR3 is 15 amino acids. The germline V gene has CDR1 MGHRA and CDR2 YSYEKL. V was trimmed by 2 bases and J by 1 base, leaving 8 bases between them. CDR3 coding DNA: TGCGCCAGCAGCCAACCGGGACAGAACACCGGGGAGCTGTTTTTT. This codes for CASSQPGQNTGELFF.

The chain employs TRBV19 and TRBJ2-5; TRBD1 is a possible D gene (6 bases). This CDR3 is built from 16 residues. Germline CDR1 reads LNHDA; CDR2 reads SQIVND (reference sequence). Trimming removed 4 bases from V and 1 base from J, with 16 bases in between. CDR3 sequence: CASSTPTGTTQETQYF. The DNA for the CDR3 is TGTGCCAGTAGTACCCCGACCGGGACAACCCAAGAGACCCAGTACTTC.

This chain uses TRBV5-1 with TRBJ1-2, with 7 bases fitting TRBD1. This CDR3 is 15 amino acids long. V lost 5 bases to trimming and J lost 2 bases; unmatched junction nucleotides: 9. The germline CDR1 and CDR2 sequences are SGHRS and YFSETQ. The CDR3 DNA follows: TGCGCCAGCAGATGGTCAGAGGGACAGAACTATGGCTACACCTTC. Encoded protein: CASRWSEGQNYGYTF. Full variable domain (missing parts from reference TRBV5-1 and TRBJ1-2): KAGVTQTPRYLIKTRGQQVTLSCSPISGHRSVSWYQQTPGQGLQFLFEYFSETQRNKGNFPGRFSGRQFSNSRSEMNVSTLELGDSALYLCASRWSEGQNYGYTFGSGTRLTVV.

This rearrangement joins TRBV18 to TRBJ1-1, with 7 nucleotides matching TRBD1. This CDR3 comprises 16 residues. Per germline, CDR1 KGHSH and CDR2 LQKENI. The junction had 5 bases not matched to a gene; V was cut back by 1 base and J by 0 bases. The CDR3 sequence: CASSPQGQPMNTEAFF. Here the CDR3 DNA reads TGTGCCAGCTCACCACAGGGACAGCCCATGAACACTGAAGCTTTCTTT.

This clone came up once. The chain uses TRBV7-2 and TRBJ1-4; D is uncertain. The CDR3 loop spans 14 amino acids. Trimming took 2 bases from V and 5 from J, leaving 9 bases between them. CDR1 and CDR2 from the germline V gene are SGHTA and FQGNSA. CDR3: CASSLKVGNEKLFF. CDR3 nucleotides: TGTGCCAGCAGCTTAAAGGTGGGGAATGAAAAACTGTTTTTT.

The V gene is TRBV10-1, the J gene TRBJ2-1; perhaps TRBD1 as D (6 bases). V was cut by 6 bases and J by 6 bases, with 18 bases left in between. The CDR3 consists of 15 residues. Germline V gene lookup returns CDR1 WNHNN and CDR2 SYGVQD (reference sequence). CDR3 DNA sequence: TGCGCCAGCAGCCCCTCCACCGAACAGGGCAATGAGCAGTTCTTC. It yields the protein CASSPSTEQGNEQFF.

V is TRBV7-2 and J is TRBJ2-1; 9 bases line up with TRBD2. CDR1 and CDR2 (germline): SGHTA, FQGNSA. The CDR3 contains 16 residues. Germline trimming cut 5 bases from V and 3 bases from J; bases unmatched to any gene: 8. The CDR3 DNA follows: TGTGCCAGCAGCCCCGACGCGGGGGGGCTCTACAATGAGCAGTTCTTC. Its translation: CASSPDAGGLYNEQFF.

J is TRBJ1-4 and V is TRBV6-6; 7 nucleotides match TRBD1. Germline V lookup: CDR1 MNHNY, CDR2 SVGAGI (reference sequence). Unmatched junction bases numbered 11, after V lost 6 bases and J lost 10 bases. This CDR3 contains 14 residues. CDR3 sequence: CASSQGQALGKLFF. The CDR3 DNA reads TGTGCCAGCAGCCAAGGACAGGCCTTGGGAAAACTGTTTTTT.

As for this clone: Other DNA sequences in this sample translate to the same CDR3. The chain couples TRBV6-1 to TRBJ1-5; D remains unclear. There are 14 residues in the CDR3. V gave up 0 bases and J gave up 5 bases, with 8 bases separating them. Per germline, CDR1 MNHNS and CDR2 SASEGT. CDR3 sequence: CASSEAGADQPQHF. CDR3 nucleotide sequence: TGTGCCAGCAGTGAAGCGGGAGCAGATCAGCCCCAGCATTTT.

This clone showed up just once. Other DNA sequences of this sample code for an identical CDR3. CDR3: CASSSDSGTDTQYF. Written as DNA, the CDR3 is TGCGCCAGCAGCTCAGACTCAGGCACAGATACGCAGTATTTT. The genes are TRBV5-1 and TRBJ2-3; D unclear. The length of the CDR3 is 14 residues. CDR1 is SGHRS, CDR2 YFSETQ, per germline. V lost 3 bases to trimming and J lost 1 base, with 9 bases between them. Looking up the rest from reference TRBV5-1 and TRBJ2-3 gives the full variable domain: KAGVTQTPRYLIKTRGQQVTLSCSPISGHRSVSWYQQTPGQGLQFLFEYFSETQRNKGNFPGRFSGRQFSNSRSEMNVSTLELGDSALYLCASSSDSGTDTQYFGPGTRLTVL.